These 22 T cell receptor beta chains share one sample of origin, sequenced in a study of cytomegalovirus exposure and HLA in healthy donors. The PCR made use of 60 Vbeta and 13 Jbeta primers. TCRdb keeps only in-frame clones here, not all; method: immunoSEQ multiplex PCR. The sample lists roughly 130,000 clones, around four fifths occurring once. The sample comprised PBMCs. These TCRs come from a boy younger than 18 in good health and CMV-seronegative.

Only a few counts were recorded for this clone. J is TRBJ1-2 and V is TRBV30; 10 bases are shared with TRBD1. Germline CDR1 is GTSNPN and CDR2 is SVGIG (reference sequence). V lost 3 bases to trimming and J lost 6 bases; unmatched junction nucleotides: 4. The CDR3 consists of 13 residues. CDR3 in DNA: TGTGCCTGGAGGACAGGGGGCGGAGATGGCTACACCTTC. Translating gives CAWRTGGGDGYTF.

This chain joins TRBV4-1 and TRBJ2-5; 8 positions match TRBD2. Germline V gene sequence: CDR1 MGHRA, CDR2 YSYEKL. With V trimmed by 1 base and J by 2 bases, 6 bases remained unmatched. The length of the CDR3 is 16 residues. The chain's CDR3 is CASSQALAGLQETQYF. The DNA for the CDR3 is TGCGCCAGCAGCCAAGCCCTAGCGGGTTTGCAAGAGACCCAGTACTTC.

The chain employs TRBV19 and TRBJ1-2; TRBD1 aligns across 7 bases. CDR1 is LNHDA, CDR2 SQIVND, per germline (reference sequence). Trimming cost V 7 bases and J 11 bases; bases outside gene matches: 13. The CDR3 totals 13 residues. This CDR3 reads CASTKGASVLYTF. For the CDR3, the DNA is TGTGCCAGTACCAAGGGGGCGAGCGTCTTGTACACCTTC.

The chain uses TRBV5-1 and TRBJ2-3; 7 nucleotides line up with TRBD1. The CDR3 sequence is 14 residues long. Germline values: CDR1 SGHRS, CDR2 YFSETQ. Trimming at V came to 4 bases and at J to 5 bases, leaving 7 bases not matched to a gene. The DNA of the CDR3 is TGCGCCAGCAGCCGACAGGGTCAGGGAGATACGCAGTATTTT. Amino acid sequence: CASSRQGQGDTQYF.

This chain connects TRBV4-2 to TRBJ1-4; D is uncertain. The CDR3 consists of 12 residues. V lost 0 bases and J 8 bases, leaving 4 bases between the germline ends. Germline-derived CDR1 and CDR2 are LGHNA and YNFKEQ. CDR3 nucleotide sequence: TGTGCCAGCAGCCAAGATAGAGAAAAACTGTTTTTT. It encodes CASSQDREKLFF.

The V gene is TRBV4-1, the J gene TRBJ2-3; 7 positions match TRBD2. The CDR3 runs to 16 residues. Per germline, CDR1 MGHRA and CDR2 YSYEKL. The V segment lost 1 base and the J segment 4 bases; nucleotides outside the gene matches: 8. CDR3 DNA sequence: TGCGCCAGCAGCCAAGGCTCGGCGGGAGAGGCAGATACGCAGTATTTT. It specifies CASSQGSAGEADTQYF.

The genes are TRBV7-8 and TRBJ2-5, with 10 bases matching TRBD2. V lost 5 bases to trimming and J lost 2 bases; unmatched junction nucleotides: 5. The CDR3 loop spans 15 amino acids. Germline V lookup: CDR1 SGHVS, CDR2 FQNEAQ. The CDR3, as DNA: TGTGCCAGCAGCCCCGTAGCGGGAGGACAAGAGACCCAGTACTTC. Its translation is CASSPVAGGQETQYF.

J is TRBJ2-5 and V is TRBV9; 9 nucleotides align to TRBD2. Losses at the gene ends were 3 bases for V and 2 bases for J; bases not matched to a gene: 8. The CDR3 is made up of 16 amino acids. Per the germline V gene, CDR1 is SGDLS and CDR2 is YYNGEE. The CDR3 region is CASSGRVAGGQETQYF. CDR3 bases: TGTGCCAGCAGCGGGAGGGTGGCGGGAGGGCAAGAGACCCAGTACTTC.

CDR3 sequence (DNA): TGTGCCAGCAGAGGACAGATGAACACTGAAGCTTTCTTT. The encoded protein is CASRGQMNTEAFF. V and J are TRBV25-1 and TRBJ1-1, with D possibly matching TRBD1 (6 bases). The germline V and J ends were trimmed by 6 bases and 0 bases, with 8 bases remaining between them. This CDR3 is built from 13 residues. CDR1 is MGHDK, CDR2 SYGVNS, per germline.

The chain is built from TRBV30 and TRBJ2-1; D perhaps matches TRBD2 (6 bases). This CDR3 spans 13 amino acids. The V end was cut by 3 bases, the J end by 4 bases, with 10 bases between. Germline CDR1 and CDR2: GTSNPN and SVGIG (reference sequence). The CDR3 bases are TGTGCCTGGAGCAAAGGGACTTACAATGAGCAGTTCTTC. The encoded protein is CAWSKGTYNEQFF. Full variable domain (rest looked up from reference TRBV30 and TRBJ2-1): SQTIHQWPATLVQPVGSPLSLECTVEGTSNPNLYWYRQAAGRGLQLLFYSVGIGQISSEVPQNLSASRPQDRQFILSSKKLLLSDSGFYLCAWSKGTYNEQFFGPGTRLTVL.

This rearrangement joins TRBV30 to TRBJ1-3; D gene unclear. Germline V gives CDR1 GTSNPN, CDR2 SVGIG (reference sequence). V was pared by 0 bases and J by 0 bases, with 6 bases between. The CDR3 contains 14 residues. CDR3 DNA sequence: TGTGCCTGGAGTGTACGGGTCTCTGGAAACACCATATATTTT. Encoded protein: CAWSVRVSGNTIYF.

J is TRBJ2-3 and V is TRBV18; D is undetermined. This CDR3 is built from 15 residues. With 4 bases removed from V and 0 bases from J, the gap between germline ends came to 11 bases. Germline loops: CDR1 KGHSH, CDR2 LQKENI. CDR3 sequence reads: CASSRRETSTDTQYF. The CDR3 DNA reads as TGTGCCAGCTCACGGAGAGAGACTAGCACAGATACGCAGTATTTT.

The chain has TRBV30 and TRBJ2-7, with a possible D match to TRBD1 (8 bases). There are 16 residues in the CDR3. The V and J ends lost 4 bases and 3 bases respectively, with 22 bases between them. Germline V gene data show CDR1 as GTSNPN and CDR2 as SVGIG (reference sequence). CDR3 DNA: TGTGCCTGGAACGGACAGGGCGGGGGAGGACTCTACGAGCAGTACTTC. The encoded protein is CAWNGQGGGGLYEQYF.

The gene calls are TRBV7-8 and TRBJ2-1; 8 nucleotides align to TRBD2. Germline V gives CDR1 SGHVS, CDR2 FQNEAQ. The CDR3 has 15 amino acids. J gave up 7 bases and V 4 bases, and 9 bases lay outside the gene matches. The chain's CDR3 is CASSSSAGATNEQFF. The CDR3 region has the DNA TGTGCCAGCAGCTCCTCAGCGGGAGCGACGAATGAGCAGTTCTTC. The whole variable domain, remainder taken from reference TRBV7-8 and TRBJ2-1, is GAGVSQSPRYKVAKRGQDVALRCDPISGHVSLFWYQQALGQGPEFLTYFQNEAQLDKSGLPSDRFFAERPEGSVSTLKIQRTQQEDSAVYLCASSSSAGATNEQFFGPGTRLTVL.

The genes are TRBV5-4 and TRBJ2-2, with 8 bases fitting TRBD2. From germline, CDR1 is SGHNT and CDR2 YYREEE (reference sequence). This CDR3 comprises 16 residues. V shed 3 bases, J shed 0 bases, and the junction held 4 bases outside the gene matches. CDR3 in amino acids: CASSSGGRTNTGELFF. CDR3 DNA: TGTGCCAGCAGCTCGGGAGGGCGGACGAACACCGGGGAGCTGTTTTTT.

The chain uses TRBV2 and TRBJ2-3; D gene uncertain. Germline CDR1 SNHLY, CDR2 FYNNEI. The V end lost 6 bases, the J end lost 0 bases, and 13 bases lay between the germline ends. The CDR3 consists of 15 residues. CDR3 in amino acids: CASSPQAYSTDTQYF. As DNA, the CDR3 is TGTGCCAGCAGCCCCCAAGCGTACAGCACAGATACGCAGTATTTT.

This clone occurred a few times. The chain joins TRBV6-1 to TRBJ1-5; TRBD1 agrees at 9 bases. The CDR3 has 17 amino acids. Trimming took 2 bases from V and 0 from J; bases not matched to a gene: 5. Germline CDR1 and CDR2: MNHNS and SASEGT. In DNA form, the CDR3 reads TGTGCCAGCAGTGAAACTGGGACAGGGTATAGCAATCAGCCCCAGCATTTT. It translates to CASSETGTGYSNQPQHF.

This clone turned up a few times. The chain has TRBV7-9 and TRBJ1-1; no clear D gene. Germline lookup yields CDR1 SEHNR and CDR2 FQNEAQ (reference sequence). Trimming removed 5 bases at V and 1 base at J, with 14 bases between. The CDR3 consists of 15 residues. The CDR3 DNA reads TGTGCCAGCAGCCCCTGGGAGGTGCCGAACACTGAAGCTTTCTTT. Protein: CASSPWEVPNTEAFF.

This chain uses TRBV29-1 with TRBJ2-5; no firm D call. Germline loops: CDR1 SQVTM, CDR2 ANQGSEA. The CDR3 extends over 16 amino acids. V was pared by 2 bases and J by 4 bases, with 20 bases between. The CDR3 DNA sequence: TGCAGCGTTGAATTTCTCCTAGGATTGGGTCGAGAGACCCAGTACTTC. Its protein is CSVEFLLGLGRETQYF.

The chain uses TRBV7-9 and TRBJ2-2, with 9 bases that match TRBD1. CDR3 size: 17 residues. Germline CDR1 is SEHNR and CDR2 is FQNEAQ (reference sequence). J was trimmed by 1 base and V by 5 bases; bases with no gene match: 8. As DNA, the CDR3 is TGTGCCAGCAGCACACCCCCGGGACAGGGGAACACCGGGGAGCTGTTTTTT. Amino acid sequence: CASSTPPGQGNTGELFF.

For this clone: The junction and the germline gene differ at one end; a read error may be behind it. V usage is TRBV5-1 and J usage is TRBJ1-1, with D uncertain. Per germline, CDR1 SGHRS and CDR2 YFSETQ. The CDR3 is 17 residues long. CDR3 protein: CASSTQGGTPMNSEAFF. CDR3 nucleotide sequence: TGCGCCAGCAGCACACAAGGAGGAACCCCTATGAACAGTGAAGCTTTCTTT.

The V call is TRBV6-1, the J call TRBJ1-4; 7 positions agree with TRBD1. The CDR3 totals 18 residues. Looked up from germline, CDR1 is MNHNS and CDR2 is SASEGT. Trimming took 3 bases from V and 1 from J; bases not matched to a gene: 11. CDR3 sequence: CASSDLLIGGLTNEKLFF. The CDR3 DNA reads as TGTGCCAGCAGTGACCTCCTTATAGGGGGCTTAACTAATGAAAAACTGTTTTTT.